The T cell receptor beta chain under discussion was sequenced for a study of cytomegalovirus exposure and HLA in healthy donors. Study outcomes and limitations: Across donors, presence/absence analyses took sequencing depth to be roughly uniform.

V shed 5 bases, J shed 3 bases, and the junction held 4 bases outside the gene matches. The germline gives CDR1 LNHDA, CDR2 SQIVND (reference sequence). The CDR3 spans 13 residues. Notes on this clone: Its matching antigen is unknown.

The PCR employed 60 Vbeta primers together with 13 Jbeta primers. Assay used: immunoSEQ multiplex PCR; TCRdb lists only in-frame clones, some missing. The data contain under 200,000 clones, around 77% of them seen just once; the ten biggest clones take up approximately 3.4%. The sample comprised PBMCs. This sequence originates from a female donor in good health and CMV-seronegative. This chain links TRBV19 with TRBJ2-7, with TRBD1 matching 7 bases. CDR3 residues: CASSPGGYYEQYF. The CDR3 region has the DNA TGTGCCAGTAGTCCAGGGGGATACTACGAGCAGTACTTC.